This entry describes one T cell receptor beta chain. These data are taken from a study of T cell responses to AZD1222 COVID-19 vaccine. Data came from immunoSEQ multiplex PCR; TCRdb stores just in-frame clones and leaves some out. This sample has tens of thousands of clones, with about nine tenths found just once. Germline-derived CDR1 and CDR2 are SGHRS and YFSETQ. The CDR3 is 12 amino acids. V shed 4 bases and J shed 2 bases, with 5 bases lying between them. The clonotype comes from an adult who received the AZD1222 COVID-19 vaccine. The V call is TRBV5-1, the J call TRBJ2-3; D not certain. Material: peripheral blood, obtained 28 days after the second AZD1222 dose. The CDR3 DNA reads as TGCGCCAGCAGCGATCTCACAGATACGCAGTATTTT. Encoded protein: CASSDLTDTQYF. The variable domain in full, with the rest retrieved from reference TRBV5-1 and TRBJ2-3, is KAGVTQTPRYLIKTRGQQVTLSCSPISGHRSVSWYQQTPGQGLQFLFEYFSETQRNKGNFPGRFSGRQFSNSRSEMNVSTLELGDSALYLCASSDLTDTQYFGPGTRLTVL.